One T cell receptor (beta chain) is described in this entry. Its target antigen remains unknown. No much larger clone exists at a distance of one base, and base qualities are not known. Trimming takes 2 bases off V and 3 bases off J; junction bases not matched to a gene: 5. CDR1 and CDR2 are drawn from the germline V gene: SQVTM, ANQGSEA. The CDR3 covers 14 residues, taking in both the cysteine and the phenylalanine. Solely the CDR3 DNA is kept, with 42 bases framed from the first base. Collaborating institutions collected whole blood in K2EDTA tubes following their own protocols. Collaborator samples were shipped for TCRbeta analysis as frozen whole blood, isolated PBMCs, or DNA extracted from either sample type. The sample is drawn from a study of blood T cell repertoires in COVID-19 (TCRdb year 2020). At the level of the whole study: Collaborator samples came from the United States, Italy and Spain and covered acute and convalescent phases of COVID-19. The prospective study material was composed of cDNA or gDNA derived from T cells, B-cell-depleted T cells, or PBMCs. Subjects who had been exposed to COVID-19, were actively infected with it, or had recovered from it provided the deeply sampled blood TCRbeta repertoires that made up the dataset. The repertoires were made available in a free public database intended to serve as a resource for research on the immune response to SARS-CoV-2. Samples were obtained from the ongoing ImmuneRACE study (first 160 participants) and from about 1,300 subjects provided by 6 global collaborators. The sample metadata nearly always contained a de-identified subject ID, COVID-19 status, age in years and sex. HLA class I and class II types, where available, came from metadata supplied by the sample provider rather than from assay-based typing.

The immunoSEQ Assay, a bias-controlled multiplex PCR, was used to amplify TCRbeta CDR3 regions from genomic DNA. The study's processing was this. The number of nucleated cells in each sample was estimated from the amplification of reference gene primers within the assay. To quantify the absolute abundance of each unique TCRbeta CDR3 rearrangement, sequence reads were collapsed and filtered. Productive Simpson clonality was computed per sample as the square root of Simpson's diversity index over productive rearrangements. TCRdb retrieved this table from immuneACCESS and kept in-frame rearrangements only. Not all clones are present; in checked studies, unresolved V genes account for under half, and no reason is known for the remainder. V and J calls and clone size are those listed in that table; D and trimming were worked out from the DNA. In all, the sample holds approximately 54,000 clones, and approximately 90% of those were seen once. In total, the top ten clones hold around 8.3% of the sample.

Results the study describes overall, beyond this receptor: The quantity of clinical and demographic metadata differed by source and by participant and was supplied without curation.

The sample was peripheral blood. The source is a woman in her thirties or forties with active COVID-19. The V and J segments used are TRBV29-1 and TRBJ2-3; 7 central bases correspond to TRBD2. The CDR3 loop reads CSVEPGRETDTQYF. In nucleotides, the sequence is TGCAGCGTTGAACCAGGGAGGGAGACAGATACGCAGTATTTT.